This T cell receptor beta chain was identified in a study of T cell responses to AZD1222 COVID-19 vaccine. Profiling relied on immunoSEQ multiplex PCR, and the TCRdb table lists in-frame clones only, not all of them. The data contain 150,000 to 200,000 clones, about 91% of them singletons. CDR3 size: 16 residues. The V segment lost 4 bases and the J segment 3 bases; nucleotides outside the gene matches: 5. Germline V gives CDR1 SGHNT, CDR2 YYREEE (reference sequence). Findings of the study overall: The donor group comprised mostly white British people and more females; the analysis possibly underestimated clonal diversity. Epitopes outside B.1.351 and B.1.1.7 mutated regions reportedly drew nearly half of spike TCRs. Recipients of AZD1222 seropositive at baseline numbered only five or six.

Details on this clone: Its antigen is currently unknown.

Second-dose recipients at about 4 or about 12 weeks were treated as one pooled group. The chain recombines TRBV5-4 with TRBJ2-1; TRBD2 matches at 12 bases. The receptor's source is an adult who received the AZD1222 COVID-19 vaccine. Here the sequenced sample was peripheral blood, taken 28 days after the second AZD1222 dose. CDR3 bases: TGTGCCAGCAGCGGGGGACTAGCGGGTATCTACAATGAGCAGTTCTTC. Translation gives CASSGGLAGIYNEQFF.